A single sample gave rise to the 24 T cell receptor beta chains below, sequenced in a study of T cell responses to AZD1222 COVID-19 vaccine. The protocol was immunoSEQ multiplex PCR, while the TCRdb copy is restricted to in-frame clones and leaves out a portion. The table includes 100,000 to 150,000 clones, 70% to 90% detected once. The input for sequencing was peripheral blood, taken on day 0 of AZD1222 vaccination. The receptors come from an adult in good health.

This rearrangement joins TRBV18 to TRBJ1-5; D might be TRBD1 (5 bases). The length of the CDR3 is 14 residues. CDR1 and CDR2 (germline): KGHSH, LQKENI. The V end lost 2 bases, the J end lost 6 bases, and 11 bases lay between the germline ends. In DNA, the CDR3 is TGTGCCAGCTCACCAGGGGCGGGTGGTCAGCCCCAGCATTTT. Amino acids: CASSPGAGGQPQHF.

The chain joins TRBV19 to TRBJ2-7, with D possibly being TRBD2 (6 bases). The CDR3 covers 17 residues. CDR1 is LNHDA, CDR2 SQIVND, per germline (reference sequence). Deletions cut 3 bases from V and 0 bases from J, with 18 bases between. CDR3 loop: CASSMRLGQGGSYEQYF. As DNA, the CDR3 is TGTGCCAGTAGTATGAGGTTGGGGCAGGGAGGCTCCTACGAGCAGTACTTC.

The chain carries TRBV4-3 and TRBJ1-1; D is uncertain. Germline loops: CDR1 LGHNA, CDR2 YSLEER. The CDR3 has 18 amino acids. V lost 0 bases to trimming and J lost 2 bases, with 19 bases between them. CDR3 residues: CASSQDPQMAQLNTEAFF. For the CDR3, the DNA is TGCGCCAGCAGCCAAGATCCTCAAATGGCACAGTTAAACACTGAAGCTTTCTTT.

The chain links TRBV24-1 to TRBJ2-3; either TRBD1 or TRBD2 may fit D (6 bases each). Between the trimmed V and J ends, which lost 0 bases and 6 bases, there was a span of 15 bases. CDR1 is KGHDR and CDR2 is SFDVKD in the germline V gene. The CDR3 loop spans 16 amino acids. Written as DNA, the CDR3 is TGTGCCACCAGTGATTTGTGGGGGGCAGCCCCGGATACGCAGTATTTT. This sequence encodes CATSDLWGAAPDTQYF.

The gene calls are TRBV30 and TRBJ1-6; 10 bases agree with TRBD1. J lost 7 bases, V lost 0 bases, and 3 bases had no gene match. This CDR3 region has 15 residues. Germline CDR1 and CDR2: GTSNPN and SVGIG (reference sequence). CDR3: CAWSVGTGVNSPLHF. In DNA, the CDR3 is TGTGCCTGGAGTGTAGGGACAGGGGTAAATTCACCCCTCCACTTT.

This clone occurred a few times. The chain carries TRBV3-1 (or the pseudogene TRBV3-2) and TRBJ2-1, with TRBD2 identical over 11 bases. The germline V gene has CDR1 LGHDT and CDR2 YNNKEL (reference sequence). Trimming took 5 bases from V and 3 from J; bases not matched to a gene: 3. The CDR3 totals 15 residues. The CDR3 region has the DNA TGTGCCAGCAGCGGGGGACTAGCGGTCTACAATGAGCAGTTCTTC. Its translation is CASSGGLAVYNEQFF.

V is TRBV2 and J is TRBJ2-3; tentatively, D is TRBD1 (6 bases). This CDR3 is built from 15 residues. From germline, CDR1 is SNHLY and CDR2 FYNNEI. V was pared by 2 bases and J by 4 bases, with 13 bases between. In DNA form, the CDR3 reads TGTGCCAGCAGTGAATCCCAGGGGAAAGCAGATACGCAGTATTTT. Amino acids: CASSESQGKADTQYF. The complete variable domain, with remaining parts taken from reference TRBV2 and TRBJ2-3, reads EPEVTQTPSHQVTQMGQEVILRCVPISNHLYFYWYRQILGQKVEFLVSFYNNEISEKSEIFDDQFSVERPDGSNFTLKIRSTKLEDSAMYFCASSESQGKADTQYFGPGTRLTVL.

The V call is TRBV11-2, the J call TRBJ2-7; D is possibly TRBD1 (6 bases). Germline assignment: CDR1 SGHAT and CDR2 FQNNGV. The V end was cut by 3 bases, the J end by 3 bases, with 15 bases between. The CDR3 runs to 15 residues. CDR3 nucleotides: TGTGCCAGCAGCTTCTCCCAGGGACATGGCTACGAGCAGTACTTC. Its translation is CASSFSQGHGYEQYF. Together with reference TRBV11-2 and TRBJ2-7, the CDR3 gives the full variable domain: EAGVAQSPRYKIIEKRQSVAFWCNPISGHATLYWYQQILGQGPKLLIQFQNNGVVDDSQLPKDRFSAERLKGVDSTLKIQPAKLEDSAVYLCASSFSQGHGYEQYFGPGTRLTVT.

The gene calls are TRBV5-4 and TRBJ1-2, with 7 bases aligning to TRBD1. The V segment lost 4 bases and the J segment 7 bases; nucleotides outside the gene matches: 13. Germline loops: CDR1 SGHNT, CDR2 YYREEE (reference sequence). This CDR3 has 15 amino acids. CDR3 coding DNA: TGTGCCAGCAGCCAAGGACAGGATTATACTTCTGGCTACACCTTC. This codes for CASSQGQDYTSGYTF. The whole variable domain, remainder taken from reference TRBV5-4 and TRBJ1-2, is ETGVTQSPTHLIKTRGQQVTLRCSSQSGHNTVSWYQQALGQGPQFIFQYYREEENGRGNFPPRFSGLQFPNYSSELNVNALELDDSALYLCASSQGQDYTSGYTFGSGTRLTVV.

This sequence joins TRBV7-8 and TRBJ1-4; D is perhaps TRBD1 (5 bases). This CDR3 contains 15 residues. The germline V gene has CDR1 SGHVS and CDR2 FQNEAQ. Trimming stripped 5 bases from V and 3 bases from J, with 13 bases between. The CDR3 coding sequence is TGTGCCAGCAGCCAAGGGGTGTGGGCTAATGAAAAACTGTTTTTT. Its translation: CASSQGVWANEKLFF.

This clone has only a few counts. The V gene is TRBV7-8, the J gene TRBJ1-2; D perhaps matches TRBD1 (6 bases). This CDR3 is built from 17 residues. Trimming took off 0 bases at V and 4 bases at J, with 18 bases between the two ends. Germline CDR1 reads SGHVS; CDR2 reads FQNEAQ. In DNA form, the CDR3 reads TGTGCCAGCAGCTTAGCGGTCGAGGGGGACCAATTCTATGGCTACACCTTC. Translated, it gives CASSLAVEGDQFYGYTF.

The J gene is TRBJ1-5, the V gene TRBV18, with 7 bases matching TRBD1. The CDR3 extends over 14 amino acids. In germline, CDR1 is KGHSH, CDR2 LQKENI. The trim removed 6 bases at V and 5 bases at J, leaving 7 bases unmatched. The chain's CDR3 is CASSRGGGHQPQHF. As DNA, the CDR3 is TGTGCCAGCTCCCGCGGAGGGGGCCATCAGCCCCAGCATTTT.

The rearrangement uses TRBV6-5 and TRBJ1-4; a possible D gene is TRBD1 (5 bases). Germline CDR1 MNHEY, CDR2 SVGAGI. CDR3 length equals 14 residues. V lost 5 bases, J lost 6 bases, and 13 bases lay in between. CDR3 nucleotide sequence: TGTGCCAGCAGTACCGGGGCCACTTATGAAAAACTGTTTTTT. Translation: CASSTGATYEKLFF.

Concerning this clone: Its ends do not fully match the called genes, so a read error is possible. The chain employs TRBV7-2 and TRBJ1-1; maybe TRBD1 (5 bases). From germline, CDR1 is SGHTA and CDR2 FQGNSA. This CDR3 is 13 amino acids long. The CDR3 nucleotides read TGTGCCAGCAGCTTTTCCACAGGAGGGGAGGCTTTTTTT. Translation: CASSFSTGGEAFF.

The J gene is TRBJ2-4, the V gene TRBV7-9; the match to TRBD2 covers 8 bases. V shed 1 base, J shed 0 bases, and the junction held 5 bases outside the gene matches. CDR3 size: 17 residues. Germline loops: CDR1 SEHNR, CDR2 FQNEAQ (reference sequence). CDR3 amino acids: CASSLGAGAVAKNIQYF. In DNA, the CDR3 is TGTGCCAGCAGCTTAGGAGCGGGGGCCGTAGCCAAAAACATTCAGTACTTC.

The chain employs TRBV2 and TRBJ2-6; 7 bases are a match to TRBD1. V lost 5 bases to trimming and J lost 2 bases; unmatched junction nucleotides: 6. CDR1 is SNHLY, CDR2 FYNNEI, per germline. The CDR3 totals 16 residues. The CDR3 region has the DNA TGTGCCAGCAGTCCGGGACAGCTGACTGGGGCCAACGTCCTGACTTTC. The encoded protein is CASSPGQLTGANVLTF. The entire variable domain, with the rest obtained from reference TRBV2 and TRBJ2-6, is as follows: EPEVTQTPSHQVTQMGQEVILRCVPISNHLYFYWYRQILGQKVEFLVSFYNNEISEKSEIFDDQFSVERPDGSNFTLKIRSTKLEDSAMYFCASSPGQLTGANVLTFGAGSRLTVL.

This clone was detected only once. V and J are TRBV27 and TRBJ1-1; 9 nucleotides agree with TRBD1. The CDR3 loop spans 16 amino acids. Per germline, CDR1 MNHEY and CDR2 SMNVEV (reference sequence). Unmatched junction bases numbered 9, after V lost 6 bases and J lost 1 base. CDR3 in amino acids: CASRPPGQGRNTEAFF. The DNA of the CDR3 is TGTGCCAGCAGACCTCCGGGACAGGGCCGGAACACTGAAGCTTTCTTT.

This clone came up a few times. The chain recombines TRBV28 with TRBJ1-1; D not resolved. Trimming pared 7 bases from V and 6 bases from J, leaving 9 bases between. Germline assignment: CDR1 MDHEN and CDR2 SYDVKM. This CDR3 contains 11 residues. The DNA for the CDR3 is TGTGCCAGCACCACCGAGGCTGAAGCTTTCTTT. As protein: CASTTEAEAFF.

The rearrangement links TRBV7-2 to TRBJ2-2, with 9 bases identical to TRBD2. Germline V gene lookup returns CDR1 SGHTA and CDR2 FQGNSA. J lost 7 bases, V lost 1 base, and 7 bases had no gene match. The CDR3 is made up of 16 amino acids. CDR3 in amino acids: CASSLVAGGPGGELFF. The DNA for the CDR3 is TGTGCCAGCAGCTTAGTGGCGGGGGGGCCCGGCGGGGAGCTGTTTTTT.

This clone came up a few times. As DNA, the CDR3 is TGTGCCATCAGATTAAACACTGAAGCTTTCTTT. Translating it yields CAIRLNTEAFF. This chain joins TRBV10-3 and TRBJ1-1; D gene ambiguous. Deletions cut 6 bases from V and 2 bases from J, with 4 bases between. The CDR3 covers 11 residues. The V gene's germline CDR1 is ENHRY and CDR2 SYGVKD.

This sequence joins TRBV11-2 and TRBJ2-5, with TRBD2 identical over 7 bases. The CDR3 extends over 14 amino acids. The V gene's germline CDR1 is SGHAT and CDR2 FQNNGV. Trimming took 6 bases from V and 5 from J; bases not matched to a gene: 9. CDR3 DNA: TGTGCCAGCAGAAAAAGCGGGGCGGGGGAGACCCAGTACTTC. Translation: CASRKSGAGETQYF.

The chain is built from TRBV6-2 or TRBV6-3 and TRBJ2-7, with unresolved D. V lost 5 bases, J lost 6 bases, and 14 bases lay in between. CDR3 length: 13 amino acids. CDR1 is MNHEY and CDR2 is SVGEGT in the germline V gene. CDR3 residues: CASSPIPSREQYF. In nucleotides, the CDR3 is TGTGCCAGCAGTCCCATACCTTCACGCGAGCAGTACTTC.

About this clone itself: This likely came from a read error, as a far larger clone is one base away. The J gene is TRBJ1-1, the V gene TRBV2, with TRBD1 as a possible D gene (6 bases). The CDR3 totals 13 residues. Germline V gene sequence: CDR1 SNHLY, CDR2 FYNNEI. V was clipped by 5 bases and J by 1 base, with 8 bases between them. The CDR3 region is CASSYRANTEAFF. The CDR3 DNA reads as TGTGCCAGCAGTTACAGGGCGAACACTGAAGCTTTCTTT.

As DNA, the CDR3 is TGTGCCAGCAGCCAAGGCCCGAACGGAAACACCATATATTTT. It specifies CASSQGPNGNTIYF. The V and J genes are TRBV3-1 (or the pseudogene TRBV3-2) and TRBJ1-3; D is unresolved. Germline values: CDR1 LGHDT, CDR2 YNNKEL (reference sequence). Trimming shortened V by 1 base and J by 4 bases, and 8 bases separated the two germline ends. The length of the CDR3 is 14 residues.